This T cell receptor beta chain was recorded in a study of siplizumab effects on memory and regulatory T cells. General study findings and limits: Significant reduction of alloreactive sequences traceable to unstimulated CD4+ memory cells was observed with siplizumab.

The data were produced by immunoSEQ multiplex PCR, yet TCRdb's version contains in-frame clones alone and is incomplete. The sample contains 100,000 or so clones, around 90% of which appear only once. Of note for this clone: Its antigen is unknown.

The sequence was collected from a human donor in good health. The sample taken for sequencing was non-Treg CD4+ T cells sorted from blood.

CDR3 amino acids: CASSLPALAGGRYTQYF. The CDR3 DNA is TGTGCCAGCAGCTTGCCAGCACTAGCGGGAGGCAGGTATACGCAGTATTTT. V usage is TRBV5-4 and J usage is TRBJ2-3; TRBD2 matches 12 bases. V was clipped by 1 base and J by 7 bases; unmatched bases: 10. This CDR3 comprises 17 residues. CDR1 SGHNT and CDR2 YYREEE come from the germline V gene (reference sequence).